The 23 T cell receptor beta chains presented below share a single source sample, sequenced in a study of control samples from healthy donors and cancer patients (dated by TCRdb to 2019 to 2021). Library preparation employed the immunoSEQ multiplex PCR assay. TCRdb retrieved this table from immuneACCESS and kept in-frame rearrangements only. Not all clones are present; in checked studies, unresolved V genes account for under half, and no reason is known for the remainder. This sample comprises about 410,000 clones, 80% to 95% of them detected only once. About 6.3% of the sample is in the top ten clones. Sequenced sample: PBMCs. These receptors were obtained from a man aged 35 to 55 with head and neck cancer.

This clone was found once. The V gene is TRBV12-5, the J gene TRBJ2-3; weak D call: TRBD2 (6 bases). Trimming stripped 5 bases from V and 4 bases from J, with 13 bases between. Germline assignment: CDR1 LGHNT and CDR2 FRNRAP. The CDR3 consists of 14 residues. The CDR3 protein is CASGIGRGPDTQYF. DNA of the CDR3: TGTGCTAGTGGTATCGGGCGGGGTCCAGATACGCAGTATTTT.

The chain has TRBV3-1 (or the pseudogene TRBV3-2) and TRBJ1-3; D is uncertain. The CDR3 has 17 residues. Germline CDR1 is LGHDT and CDR2 is YNNKEL (reference sequence). V lost 4 bases and J lost 0, with 16 bases in between. CDR3 bases: TGTGCCAGCAGCCCTCTCCCCCGGACCACCTCTGGAAACACCATATATTTT. It codes for CASSPLPRTTSGNTIYF.

The chain joins TRBV30 to TRBJ2-3; weak D call: TRBD2 (6 bases). The CDR3 runs to 14 residues. V dropped 0 bases and J dropped 1 base, with 8 bases sitting between them. In germline, CDR1 is GTSNPN, CDR2 SVGIG (reference sequence). CDR3 sequence reads: CAWSVWEGTDTQYF. The DNA for the CDR3 is TGTGCCTGGAGTGTGTGGGAGGGCACAGATACGCAGTATTTT.

Remarks on this clone: This same CDR3 is encoded by further DNA sequences in the sample. The chain is built from TRBV5-6 and TRBJ2-1; D perhaps matches TRBD2 (6 bases). Germline CDR1 and CDR2: SGHDT and YYEEEE. V lost 0 bases and J 5 bases, leaving 6 bases between the germline ends. CDR3 size: 13 residues. The CDR3 DNA follows: TGTGCCAGCAGCTTGGGCGGGGACAATGAGCAGTTCTTC. Its translation: CASSLGGDNEQFF. Full variable domain (rest looked up from reference TRBV5-6 and TRBJ2-1): DAGVTQSPTHLIKTRGQQVTLRCSPKSGHDTVSWYQQALGQGPQFIFQYYEEEERQRGNFPDRFSGHQFPNYSSELNVNALLLGDSALYLCASSLGGDNEQFFGPGTRLTVL.

The V gene is TRBV3-1 (or the pseudogene TRBV3-2), the J gene TRBJ1-2, with 10 positions matching TRBD1. V gave up 4 bases and J gave up 3 bases; unmatched junction bases: 5. The CDR3 is 15 residues long. CDR1 and CDR2 from the germline V gene are LGHDT and YNNKEL (reference sequence). CDR3 residues: CASSPRTGGDYGYTF. The CDR3 DNA sequence: TGTGCCAGCAGCCCTCGGACAGGGGGGGACTATGGCTACACCTTC.

This chain links TRBV4-3 with TRBJ2-3; the D is unclear. The V gene's germline CDR1 is LGHNA and CDR2 YSLEER. Between the trimmed V and J ends, which lost 4 bases and 5 bases, there was a span of 16 bases. This CDR3 has 15 residues. CDR3 nucleotides: TGCGCCAGCAGCCCATCTCTAAGAGGTGGAGATACGCAGTATTTT. Amino acids: CASSPSLRGGDTQYF.

The rearrangement uses TRBV5-1 and TRBJ2-5; D ambiguous. Trimming shortened V by 6 bases and J by 0 bases, and 12 bases separated the two germline ends. This CDR3 contains 14 residues. Germline-derived CDR1 and CDR2 are SGHRS and YFSETQ. The CDR3, as DNA: TGCGCCAGCACCCGTTTCGCGGACCAAGAGACCCAGTACTTC. Amino acid sequence: CASTRFADQETQYF.

A single count supports this clone. The CDR3 nucleotides are TGTGCCAGCAGCTTAACGGGAGCGGAAGATACGCAGTATTTT. It codes for CASSLTGAEDTQYF. The chain employs TRBV7-3 and TRBJ2-3, with a possible D match to TRBD2 (5 bases). CDR1 and CDR2 from the germline V gene are SGHTA and FQGTGA. V was trimmed by 0 bases and J by 5 bases, leaving 9 bases between them. CDR3 size: 14 residues.

This clone is a singleton in its sample. The rearrangement joins TRBV3-1 (or the pseudogene TRBV3-2) to TRBJ1-4; D possibly corresponds to TRBD1 (5 bases). From germline, CDR1 is LGHDT and CDR2 YNNKEL (reference sequence). CDR3 size: 18 residues. With 0 bases removed from V and 0 bases from J, the gap between germline ends came to 14 bases. The DNA of the CDR3 is TGTGCCAGCAGCCAAGAGGAGGGACCGCATGCAACTAATGAAAAACTGTTTTTT. Residues: CASSQEEGPHATNEKLFF.

This clone has just one count. The chain employs TRBV19 and TRBJ2-3; TRBD1 matches 8 bases. The CDR3 is made up of 16 amino acids. Germline loops: CDR1 LNHDA, CDR2 SQIVND (reference sequence). V lost 3 bases and J lost 1; bases outside the gene matches: 6. The CDR3 sequence: CASSIVWGQGTDTQYF. The CDR3 nucleotides are TGTGCCAGTAGTATTGTTTGGGGACAGGGCACAGATACGCAGTATTTT.

This clone was recorded once. The chain combines TRBV30 with TRBJ2-6, with D perhaps TRBD1 (5 bases). Germline values: CDR1 GTSNPN, CDR2 SVGIG (reference sequence). This CDR3 spans 17 amino acids. The V and J ends lost 3 bases and 0 bases respectively, with 15 bases between them. Here the CDR3 reads CAWRPQGFISGANVLTF. The CDR3 DNA sequence: TGTGCCTGGAGGCCGCAGGGATTTATCTCTGGGGCCAACGTCCTGACTTTC.

This rearrangement joins TRBV28 to TRBJ1-5, with 7 bases fitting TRBD1. The length of the CDR3 is 15 residues. The V segment lost 6 bases and the J segment 3 bases; nucleotides outside the gene matches: 8. Germline-derived CDR1 and CDR2 are MDHEN and SYDVKM. The CDR3 loop reads CASRRDSPINQPQHF. CDR3 in DNA: TGTGCCAGCAGGAGGGACAGCCCTATCAATCAGCCCCAGCATTTT.

V gene TRBV19 combines with J gene TRBJ2-7, with D perhaps matching TRBD1 (6 bases). With 5 bases removed from V and 1 base from J, the gap between germline ends came to 9 bases. The CDR3 is 13 amino acids. The germline gives CDR1 LNHDA, CDR2 SQIVND (reference sequence). The CDR3 DNA reads TGTGCCAGTAGTGCTGGGACATCCTACGAGCAGTACTTC. It encodes CASSAGTSYEQYF. The full variable domain, with the rest looked up from reference TRBV19 and TRBJ2-7, is DGGITQSPKYLFRKEGQNVTLSCEQNLNHDAMYWYRQDPGQGLRLIYYSQIVNDFQKGDIAEGYSVSREKKESFPLTVTSAQKNPTAFYLCASSAGTSYEQYFGPGTRLTVT.

This clone was observed a handful of times. The chain has TRBV7-2 and TRBJ2-5; weak D call: TRBD1 (6 bases). This CDR3 spans 15 amino acids. Germline-derived CDR1 and CDR2 are SGHTA and FQGNSA. Trimming took 6 bases from V and 0 from J, leaving 14 bases between them. CDR3 protein: CASRYQGIYQETQYF. CDR3 in DNA: TGTGCCAGCAGGTATCAGGGGATCTACCAAGAGACCCAGTACTTC.

The V call is TRBV5-1, the J call TRBJ2-3, with 9 nucleotides matching TRBD1. Germline trimming cut 2 bases from V and 4 bases from J; bases unmatched to any gene: 2. Germline assignment: CDR1 SGHRS and CDR2 YFSETQ. This CDR3 contains 14 residues. CDR3 DNA: TGCGCCAGCAGCTTTCGGGACAGGGCAGATACGCAGTATTTT. It yields the protein CASSFRDRADTQYF.

V is TRBV4-2 and J is TRBJ1-3, with D unclear. V lost 3 bases to trimming and J lost 0 bases, with 9 bases between them. This CDR3 has 15 residues. Germline V gene sequence: CDR1 LGHNA, CDR2 YNFKEQ. This CDR3 reads CASSQNAGSGNTIYF. Written as DNA, the CDR3 is TGTGCCAGCAGCCAGAACGCAGGCTCTGGAAACACCATATATTTT.

As DNA, the CDR3 is TGCGCCAGCAGCTTGGGGTGGGGCTCTGCACCCTACGAGCAGTACTTC. Amino acid sequence: CASSLGWGSAPYEQYF. The rearrangement links TRBV5-1 to TRBJ2-7, with D possibly matching TRBD1 (5 bases). CDR1 is SGHRS and CDR2 is YFSETQ in the germline V gene. This CDR3 comprises 16 residues. V was clipped by 0 bases and J by 2 bases, with 15 bases between them.

This rearrangement joins TRBV30 to TRBJ1-1; D is uncertain. Per germline, CDR1 GTSNPN and CDR2 SVGIG (reference sequence). The germline V and J ends were trimmed by 4 bases and 10 bases, with 7 bases remaining between them. This CDR3 is built from 9 residues. CDR3 loop: CAWKVVAFF. As DNA, the CDR3 is TGTGCCTGGAAGGTCGTAGCTTTCTTT.

V usage is TRBV7-2 and J usage is TRBJ1-5, with TRBD1 as a possible D gene (5 bases). The CDR3 covers 13 residues. V lost 6 bases and J 4 bases, leaving 10 bases between the germline ends. Germline assignment: CDR1 SGHTA and CDR2 FQGNSA. The CDR3 protein is CASSQTANQPQHF. CDR3 bases: TGTGCCAGCAGTCAGACAGCTAATCAGCCCCAGCATTTT. The complete variable domain, with remaining parts taken from reference TRBV7-2 and TRBJ1-5, reads GAGVSQSPSNKVTEKGKDVELRCDPISGHTALYWYRQSLGQGLEFLIYFQGNSAPDKSGLPSDRFSAERTGGSVSTLTIQRTQQEDSAVYLCASSQTANQPQHFGDGTRLSIL.

There are a few counts of this clone. V and J are TRBV12-3 or TRBV12-4 and TRBJ2-1; D is perhaps TRBD1 (5 bases). The germline V and J ends were trimmed by 5 bases and 7 bases, with 12 bases remaining between them. The CDR3 length is 13 residues. The CDR3 protein is CASSQNRWNEQFF. In nucleotides, the CDR3 is TGTGCCAGCAGTCAAAACAGGTGGAATGAGCAGTTCTTC.

CDR3 loop: CASSLDGRRTNEKLFF. In nucleotides, the CDR3 is TGCGCCAGCAGTTTAGACGGACGGAGGACTAATGAAAAACTGTTTTTT. The chain recombines TRBV5-1 with TRBJ1-4, with D hard to call. The V gene lost 5 bases and the J gene lost 2 bases, with 16 bases spanning the gap. Germline values: CDR1 SGHRS, CDR2 YFSETQ. The CDR3 is 16 amino acids. Together with reference TRBV5-1 and TRBJ1-4, the CDR3 gives the full variable domain: KAGVTQTPRYLIKTRGQQVTLSCSPISGHRSVSWYQQTPGQGLQFLFEYFSETQRNKGNFPGRFSGRQFSNSRSEMNVSTLELGDSALYLCASSLDGRRTNEKLFFGSGTQLSVL.

This chain joins TRBV10-3 and TRBJ2-1; 8 bases line up with TRBD1. Germline loops: CDR1 ENHRY, CDR2 SYGVKD. V lost 10 bases, J lost 10 bases, and 9 bases stayed unmatched. The CDR3 consists of 12 residues. The CDR3 nucleotides are TGTGCCAGTGGACAGGGAGCGAAGGAGCAGTTCTTC. Amino acids: CASGQGAKEQFF.

This chain links TRBV13 with TRBJ1-2; D uncertain. The V end lost 5 bases, the J end lost 8 bases, and 15 bases lay between the germline ends. Germline CDR1 reads PRHDT; CDR2 reads FYEKMQ (reference sequence). This CDR3 is built from 13 residues. In DNA form, the CDR3 reads TGTGCCAGCAGCCCCCGGCCACGTAGGGGCTACACCTTC. Translation gives CASSPRPRRGYTF.